These 24 T cell receptor beta chains share one sample of origin, sequenced in a study of long-term antiretroviral therapy in people with HIV (dated by TCRdb to 2021 to 2024). The immunoSEQ hsTCRB v3.0 assay was used at survey level resolution to sequence the TRB variable region. TCRdb re-hosts the immuneACCESS table, in-frame sequences only. Its copies lack some clones; in the studies checked, an unresolved V gene accounts for under half of them, and the cause for the rest is not known. This sample comprises tens of thousands of clones, roughly 80% of them detected only once. Roughly 7% of the sample is taken by the ten largest. Sequencing was performed on unsorted PBMCs, taken 0.3 years after starting antiretroviral therapy. These receptors originate from a man aged 40-55 years with HIV.

The chain is built from TRBV14 and TRBJ2-1; 9 bases line up with TRBD2. CDR1 is SGHDN and CDR2 is FVKESK in the germline V gene. This CDR3 has 15 residues. The V segment lost 4 bases and the J segment 9 bases; nucleotides outside the gene matches: 10. As DNA, the CDR3 is TGTGCCAGCAGCCCTCTAAGTAGCGGGAGTCGTGAGCAGTTCTTC. Residues: CASSPLSSGSREQFF. Using reference TRBV14 and TRBJ2-1 for the parts outside the CDR3, the full variable domain is EAGVTQFPSHSVIEKGQTVTLRCDPISGHDNLYWYRRVMGKEIKFLLHFVKESKQDESGMPNNRFLAERTGGTYSTLKVQPAELEDSGVYFCASSPLSSGSREQFFGPGTRLTVL.

The V and J genes are TRBV29-1 and TRBJ2-3; maybe TRBD2 (7 bases). Germline values: CDR1 SQVTM, CDR2 ANQGSEA. CDR3 length equals 16 residues. Trimming shortened V by 6 bases and J by 4 bases, and 23 bases separated the two germline ends. CDR3 in DNA: TGCAGCGTGAAGGGGGTGGGGAGGGGCGGCCCAGATACGCAGTATTTT. It yields the protein CSVKGVGRGGPDTQYF.

The V gene is TRBV12-5, the J gene TRBJ2-3; the match to TRBD2 covers 9 bases. Germline CDR1 is LGHNT and CDR2 is FRNRAP. The CDR3 contains 18 residues. V lost 3 bases and J lost 4; bases outside the gene matches: 14. CDR3 loop: CASGLLAGSRRVPDTQYF. As DNA, the CDR3 is TGTGCTAGTGGTTTACTAGCGGGTTCTCGACGCGTCCCAGATACGCAGTATTTT.

CDR3 nucleotide sequence: TGTGCCAGCAGTCCGCCGGGGGGGAACTATGGCTACACCTTC. Translated: CASSPPGGNYGYTF. The chain joins TRBV28 to TRBJ1-2, with D possibly being TRBD1 (5 bases). CDR3 length equals 14 residues. The V end lost 5 bases, the J end lost 2 bases, and 12 bases lay between the germline ends. Germline CDR1 MDHEN, CDR2 SYDVKM.

V is TRBV5-4 and J is TRBJ1-2; D not certain. Germline CDR1 reads SGHNT; CDR2 reads YYREEE (reference sequence). CDR3 size: 14 residues. V lost 4 bases to trimming and J lost 3 bases, with 13 bases between them. The CDR3 DNA reads TGTGCCAGCAGCCCGTCCCCTGGGGACTATGGCTACACCTTC. Residues: CASSPSPGDYGYTF. Looking up the rest from reference TRBV5-4 and TRBJ1-2 gives the full variable domain: ETGVTQSPTHLIKTRGQQVTLRCSSQSGHNTVSWYQQALGQGPQFIFQYYREEENGRGNFPPRFSGLQFPNYSSELNVNALELDDSALYLCASSPSPGDYGYTFGSGTRLTVV.

V usage is TRBV7-2 and J usage is TRBJ2-7, with a possible D match to TRBD2 (6 bases). Trimming took 5 bases from V and 7 from J, leaving 9 bases between them. Germline V gene lookup returns CDR1 SGHTA and CDR2 FQGNSA. This CDR3 is 11 amino acids long. The CDR3 here is CASSPGGEQYF. The CDR3 nucleotides are TGTGCCAGCAGCCCCGGGGGAGAGCAGTACTTC.

CDR3 protein: CASSQGLAGRGGAYEQYF. CDR3 in DNA: TGCGCCAGCAGCCAAGGACTAGCGGGACGGGGGGGGGCCTACGAGCAGTACTTC. This chain joins TRBV4-3 and TRBJ2-7; TRBD2 matches at 11 bases. Trimming cost V 1 base and J 2 bases; bases outside gene matches: 10. Germline V gives CDR1 LGHNA, CDR2 YSLEER. The CDR3 loop spans 18 amino acids.

This clone was found a few times. The chain has TRBV2 and TRBJ1-2; no clear D. Germline V lookup: CDR1 SNHLY, CDR2 FYNNEI. The CDR3 covers 12 residues. The ends were cut back, 6 bases at V and 5 bases at J, with 10 bases in the middle. CDR3 region: CASSPDDYGYTF. The CDR3 nucleotides read TGTGCCAGCAGCCCGGACGATTATGGCTACACCTTC.

V gene TRBV5-4 combines with J gene TRBJ2-2; D is possibly TRBD2 (6 bases). The CDR3 extends over 17 amino acids. Trimming left V 4 bases short and J 5 bases short, with 21 bases between. CDR1 and CDR2 (germline): SGHNT, YYREEE (reference sequence). CDR3 in DNA: TGTGCCAGCAGCCCGCCCCGGCAGGGAGGTTGGACCGGGGAGCTGTTTTTT. Translation gives CASSPPRQGGWTGELFF. Combining the CDR3 with reference TRBV5-4 and TRBJ2-2 gives the whole variable domain ETGVTQSPTHLIKTRGQQVTLRCSSQSGHNTVSWYQQALGQGPQFIFQYYREEENGRGNFPPRFSGLQFPNYSSELNVNALELDDSALYLCASSPPRQGGWTGELFFGEGSRLTVL.

This chain connects TRBV20-1 to TRBJ2-1; D gene unclear. This CDR3 is 11 amino acids long. Per the germline V gene, CDR1 is DFQATT and CDR2 is SNEGSKA (reference sequence). V lost 3 bases and J lost 8, with 8 bases in between. The chain's CDR3 is CSASGIHEQFF. CDR3 coding DNA: TGCAGTGCTAGTGGCATCCATGAGCAGTTCTTC.

The chain links TRBV27 to TRBJ2-5, with 7 bases matching TRBD1. Losses at the gene ends were 8 bases for V and 7 bases for J; bases not matched to a gene: 10. CDR3 length equals 13 residues. CDR1 and CDR2 (germline): MNHEY, SMNVEV (reference sequence). CDR3 amino acids: CASLAQGERTQYF. The DNA of the CDR3 is TGTGCCAGCCTGGCCCAGGGGGAAAGGACCCAGTACTTC.

A word on this clone: An end of the junction does not agree with germline; a read error may underlie this. V gene TRBV6-5 combines with J gene TRBJ1-5; 9 bases are shared with TRBD1. Per the germline V gene, CDR1 is MNHEY and CDR2 is SVGAGI. The CDR3 runs 15 residues. For the CDR3, the DNA is TGTGCCAGCAGTCTGGACAGGGGAGATAATCAGCCCCAGCGTTTT. Amino acids: CASSLDRGDNQPQRF.

This chain uses TRBV28 with TRBJ1-2; D is unresolved. CDR1 and CDR2 from the germline V gene are MDHEN and SYDVKM. V was cut by 3 bases and J by 6 bases, with 17 bases left in between. CDR3 length: 15 residues. DNA of the CDR3: TGTGCCAGCAGTTTGGTATACGCACGGCTCGATGGCTACACCTTC. Protein product: CASSLVYARLDGYTF.

The J gene is TRBJ2-1, the V gene TRBV2, with a weak D call TRBD1 (5 bases). Trimming left V 6 bases short and J 0 bases short, with 12 bases between. The CDR3 contains 15 residues. Germline CDR1 is SNHLY and CDR2 is FYNNEI. CDR3 loop: CASSPREPSYNEQFF. For the CDR3, the DNA is TGTGCCAGCAGCCCCAGGGAACCCTCCTACAATGAGCAGTTCTTC.

This chain links TRBV28 with TRBJ2-7; D uncertain. V lost 7 bases and J 6 bases, leaving 13 bases between the germline ends. Germline values: CDR1 MDHEN, CDR2 SYDVKM. The CDR3 sequence is 12 residues long. The CDR3 loop is CASTRPPSEQYF. The CDR3 coding sequence is TGTGCCAGCACCCGGCCCCCCTCCGAGCAGTACTTC.

This rearrangement joins TRBV5-6 to TRBJ1-1; D remains ambiguous. The CDR3 totals 15 residues. From germline, CDR1 is SGHDT and CDR2 YYEEEE. V dropped 2 bases and J dropped 1 base, with 12 bases sitting between them. The CDR3 nucleotides are TGTGCCAGCAGCTTTTTCCTGGAGCCGAACACTGAAGCTTTCTTT. This sequence encodes CASSFFLEPNTEAFF.

This chain connects TRBV5-6 to TRBJ2-5, with D tentatively TRBD2 (5 bases). CDR1 is SGHDT and CDR2 is YYEEEE in the germline V gene. The CDR3 is 17 residues long. Trimming shortened V by 0 bases and J by 0 bases, and 15 bases separated the two germline ends. The CDR3 reads CASSLDASGPYQETQYF. CDR3 in DNA: TGTGCCAGCAGCTTGGACGCCAGCGGACCGTACCAAGAGACCCAGTACTTC.

The chain recombines TRBV5-1 with TRBJ2-3, with 8 bases lining up with TRBD2. Germline V gene lookup returns CDR1 SGHRS and CDR2 YFSETQ. The CDR3 sequence is 16 residues long. J lost 2 bases, V lost 4 bases, and 9 bases had no gene match. The CDR3 region has the DNA TGCGCCAGCAGCGATGTTAGCGGGACTGCCACAGATACGCAGTATTTT. As protein: CASSDVSGTATDTQYF.

The CDR3 region is CASSLVKSLADTQYF. In DNA, the CDR3 is TGTGCCAGCAGCTTAGTTAAGAGTCTAGCAGATACGCAGTATTTT. The chain employs TRBV7-9 and TRBJ2-3; D gene uncertain. The CDR3 covers 15 residues. CDR1 and CDR2 (germline): SEHNR, FQNEAQ (reference sequence). V lost 1 base and J lost 4, with 12 bases in between.

This chain joins TRBV21-1 and TRBJ1-2; no check of the table's D call, TRBD1, against the DNA was made. TRBV21-1 is annotated as a pseudogene. This CDR3 is 13 amino acids long. The chain's CDR3 is CASSKPRDYGYTF. The CDR3, as DNA: TGTGCCAGCAGCAAACCCAGGGACTATGGCTACACCTTC.

This clone has a single count. The chain carries TRBV19 and TRBJ1-2, with D maybe TRBD1 (6 bases). Trimming took 6 bases from V and 1 from J, leaving 12 bases between them. Germline V lookup: CDR1 LNHDA, CDR2 SQIVND (reference sequence). CDR3 length equals 14 residues. The CDR3, as DNA: TGTGCCAGTAGGTTGGACAGCGTTAACTATGGCTACACCTTC. It is translated as CASRLDSVNYGYTF.

The chain has TRBV7-9 and TRBJ2-3; a weak D match, TRBD1 (6 bases). From germline, CDR1 is SEHNR and CDR2 FQNEAQ (reference sequence). With 1 base removed from V and 1 base from J, the gap between germline ends came to 9 bases. The CDR3 is 15 residues long. The CDR3 protein is CASSLGGQGTDTQYF. Here the CDR3 DNA reads TGTGCCAGCAGCTTAGGGGGACAAGGCACAGATACGCAGTATTTT. Using reference TRBV7-9 and TRBJ2-3 for the parts outside the CDR3, the full variable domain is DTGVSQNPRHKITKRGQNVTFRCDPISEHNRLYWYRQTLGQGPEFLTYFQNEAQLEKSRLLSDRFSAERPKGSFSTLEIQRTEQGDSAMYLCASSLGGQGTDTQYFGPGTRLTVL.

The V gene is TRBV19, the J gene TRBJ2-1, with 9 nucleotides matching TRBD1. CDR1 and CDR2 from the germline V gene are LNHDA and SQIVND (reference sequence). The CDR3 has 14 amino acids. The V and J ends lost 6 bases and 8 bases, in that order; junction bases with no gene match: 8. For the CDR3, the DNA is TGTGCCAGTAGCCTCCGGGACAGGGACGATGAGCAGTTCTTC. Residues: CASSLRDRDDEQFF.

This sequence joins TRBV7-9 and TRBJ2-3, with 11 bases aligning to TRBD2. Germline V gene lookup returns CDR1 SEHNR and CDR2 FQNEAQ (reference sequence). V shed 1 base and J 2 bases; nucleotides not matched to a gene: 2. The CDR3 contains 16 residues. The CDR3 loop reads CASSLGLAGTTDTQYF. CDR3 DNA sequence: TGTGCCAGCAGCTTAGGACTAGCGGGAACCACAGATACGCAGTATTTT.